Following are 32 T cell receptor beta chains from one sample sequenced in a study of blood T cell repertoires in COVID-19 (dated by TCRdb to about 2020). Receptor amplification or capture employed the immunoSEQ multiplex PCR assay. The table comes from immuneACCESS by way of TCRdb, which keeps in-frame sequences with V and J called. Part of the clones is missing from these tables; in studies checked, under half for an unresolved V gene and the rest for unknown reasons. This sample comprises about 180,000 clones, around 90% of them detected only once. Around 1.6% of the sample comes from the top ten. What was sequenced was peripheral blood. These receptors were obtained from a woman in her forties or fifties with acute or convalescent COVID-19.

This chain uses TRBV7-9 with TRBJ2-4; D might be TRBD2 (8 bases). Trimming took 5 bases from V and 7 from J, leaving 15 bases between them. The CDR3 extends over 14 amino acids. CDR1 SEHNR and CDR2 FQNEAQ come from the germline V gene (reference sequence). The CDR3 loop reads CASSPSGGGNIQYF. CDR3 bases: TGTGCCAGCAGCCCCTCGGGAGGGGGCAACATTCAGTACTTC.

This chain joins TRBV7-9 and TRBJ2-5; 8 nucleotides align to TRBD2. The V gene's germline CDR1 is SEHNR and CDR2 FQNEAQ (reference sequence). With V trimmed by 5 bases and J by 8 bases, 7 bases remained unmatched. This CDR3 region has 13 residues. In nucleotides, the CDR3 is TGTGCCAGCAGCCACCGGGGGGGGAATACCCAGTACTTC. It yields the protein CASSHRGGNTQYF.

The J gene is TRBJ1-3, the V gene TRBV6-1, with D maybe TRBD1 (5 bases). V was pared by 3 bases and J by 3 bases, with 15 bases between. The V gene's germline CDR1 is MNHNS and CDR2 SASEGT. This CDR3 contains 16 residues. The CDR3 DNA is TGTGCCAGCAGTGATATTGGGGGGATCTTTGGAAACACCATATATTTT. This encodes CASSDIGGIFGNTIYF.

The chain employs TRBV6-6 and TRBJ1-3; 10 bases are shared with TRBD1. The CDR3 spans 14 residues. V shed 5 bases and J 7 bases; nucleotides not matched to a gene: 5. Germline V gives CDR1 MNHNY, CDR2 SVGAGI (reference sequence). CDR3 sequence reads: CASSPGGQGNTIYF. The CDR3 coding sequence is TGTGCCAGCAGTCCAGGGGGACAGGGGAACACCATATATTTT.

The CDR3 nucleotides are TGTGCCAGCAGCGTAGAACGGCCGGGGGGCGGGGAGCTGTTTTTT. Its translation is CASSVERPGGGELFF. The chain is built from TRBV9 and TRBJ2-2, with 7 nucleotides matching TRBD2. The CDR3 consists of 15 residues. Looked up from germline, CDR1 is SGDLS and CDR2 is YYNGEE. The V segment lost 0 bases and the J segment 7 bases; nucleotides outside the gene matches: 6.

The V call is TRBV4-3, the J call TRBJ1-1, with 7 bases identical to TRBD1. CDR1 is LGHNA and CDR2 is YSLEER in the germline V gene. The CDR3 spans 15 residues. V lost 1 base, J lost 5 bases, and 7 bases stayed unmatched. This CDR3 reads CASSQGQGGSTEAFF. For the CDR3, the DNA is TGCGCCAGCAGCCAAGGGCAGGGGGGTAGTACTGAAGCTTTCTTT.

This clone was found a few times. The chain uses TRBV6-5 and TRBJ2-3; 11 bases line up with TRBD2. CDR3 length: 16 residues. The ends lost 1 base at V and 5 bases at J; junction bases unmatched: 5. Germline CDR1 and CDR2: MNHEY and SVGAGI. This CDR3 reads CASSYYASGGLDTQYF. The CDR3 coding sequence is TGTGCCAGCAGTTACTATGCTAGCGGGGGGCTAGATACGCAGTATTTT.

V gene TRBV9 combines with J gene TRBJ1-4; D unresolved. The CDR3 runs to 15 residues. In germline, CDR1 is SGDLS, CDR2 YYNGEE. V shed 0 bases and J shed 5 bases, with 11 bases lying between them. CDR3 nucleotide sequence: TGTGCCAGCAGCGTAGATCACTCTCCGAATGAAAAACTGTTTTTT. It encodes CASSVDHSPNEKLFF. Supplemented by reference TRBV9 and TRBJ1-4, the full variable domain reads DSGVTQTPKHLITATGQRVTLRCSPRSGDLSVYWYQQSLDQGLQFLIQYYNGEERAKGNILERFSAQQFPDLHSELNLSSLELGDSALYFCASSVDHSPNEKLFFGSGTQLSVL.

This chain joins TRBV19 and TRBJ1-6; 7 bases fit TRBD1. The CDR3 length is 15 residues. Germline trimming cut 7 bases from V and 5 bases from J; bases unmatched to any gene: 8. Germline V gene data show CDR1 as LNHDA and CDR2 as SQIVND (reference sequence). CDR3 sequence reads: CASNSGQANNSPLHF. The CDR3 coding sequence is TGTGCCAGTAACTCCGGACAGGCGAATAATTCACCCCTCCACTTT.

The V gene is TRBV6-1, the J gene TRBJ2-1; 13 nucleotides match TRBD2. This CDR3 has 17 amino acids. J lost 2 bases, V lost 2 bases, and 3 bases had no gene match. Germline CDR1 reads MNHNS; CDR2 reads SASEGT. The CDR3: CASSETTSGGAYNEQFF. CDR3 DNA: TGTGCCAGCAGTGAAACCACTAGCGGGGGGGCCTACAATGAGCAGTTCTTC.

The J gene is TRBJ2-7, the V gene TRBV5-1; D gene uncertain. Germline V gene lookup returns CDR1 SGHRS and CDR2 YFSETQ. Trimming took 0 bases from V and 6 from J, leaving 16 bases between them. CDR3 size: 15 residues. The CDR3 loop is CASSLGGFQSGEQYF. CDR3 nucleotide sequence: TGCGCCAGCAGCTTGGGAGGTTTCCAGTCGGGCGAGCAGTACTTC.

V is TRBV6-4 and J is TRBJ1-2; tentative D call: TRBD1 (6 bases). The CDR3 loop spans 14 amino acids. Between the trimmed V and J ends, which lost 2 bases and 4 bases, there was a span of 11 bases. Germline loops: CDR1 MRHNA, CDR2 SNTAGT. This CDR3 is CASSDPGGLYGYTF. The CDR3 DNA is TGTGCCAGCAGTGACCCGGGGGGCCTCTATGGCTACACCTTC.

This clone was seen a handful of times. CDR3 amino acids: CASSSSGAREQYF. CDR3 coding DNA: TGTGCCAGCAGTTCGTCAGGGGCGAGGGAGCAGTACTTC. V usage is TRBV6-2 or TRBV6-3 and J usage is TRBJ2-7; TRBD1 is a possible D gene (6 bases). V gave up 4 bases and J gave up 7 bases, with 14 bases separating them. The CDR3 spans 13 residues. Germline V gives CDR1 MNHEY, CDR2 SVGEGT.

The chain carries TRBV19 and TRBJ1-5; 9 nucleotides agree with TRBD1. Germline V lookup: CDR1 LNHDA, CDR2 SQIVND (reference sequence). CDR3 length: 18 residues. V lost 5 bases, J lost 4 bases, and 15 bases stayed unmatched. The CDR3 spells CASSPGTGRGGFNQPQHF. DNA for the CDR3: TGTGCCAGTAGTCCTGGGACAGGGCGAGGGGGGTTTAATCAGCCCCAGCATTTT.

The CDR3 DNA reads as TGTGCCAGCAGTGACCAGGGCTCTGGAAACACCATATATTTT. Residues: CASSDQGSGNTIYF. The V and J genes are TRBV2 and TRBJ1-3, with D tentatively TRBD1 (5 bases). Per the germline V gene, CDR1 is SNHLY and CDR2 is FYNNEI. The length of the CDR3 is 14 residues. V was shortened by 3 bases and J by 0 bases, with 6 bases between the two germline ends.

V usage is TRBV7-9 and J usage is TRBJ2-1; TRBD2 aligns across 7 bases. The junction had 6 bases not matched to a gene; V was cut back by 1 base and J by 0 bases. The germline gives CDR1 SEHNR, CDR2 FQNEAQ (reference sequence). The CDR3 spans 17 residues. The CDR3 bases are TGTGCCAGCAGCTTAGTCCTAAGCGGGGCCTCCTACAATGAGCAGTTCTTC. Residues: CASSLVLSGASYNEQFF.

The DNA of the CDR3 is TGTGCCATCAGTCGACAGGGGGCGGAATACAGCTCCTACGAGCAGTACTTC. This translates into CAISRQGAEYSSYEQYF. This sequence joins TRBV10-3 and TRBJ2-7, with TRBD1 identical over 10 bases. The junction had 10 bases not matched to a gene; V was cut back by 5 bases and J by 0 bases. The CDR3 spans 17 residues. Germline V gene sequence: CDR1 ENHRY, CDR2 SYGVKD.

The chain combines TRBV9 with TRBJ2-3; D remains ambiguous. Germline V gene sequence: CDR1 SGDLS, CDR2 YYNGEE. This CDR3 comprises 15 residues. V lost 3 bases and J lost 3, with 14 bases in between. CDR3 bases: TGTGCCAGCAGCGAACAGACGTTCCCTACAGATACGCAGTATTTT. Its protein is CASSEQTFPTDTQYF.

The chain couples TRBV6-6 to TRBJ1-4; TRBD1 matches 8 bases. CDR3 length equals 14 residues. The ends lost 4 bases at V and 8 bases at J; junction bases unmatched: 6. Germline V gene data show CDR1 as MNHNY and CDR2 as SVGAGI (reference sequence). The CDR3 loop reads CASSSDRGPEKLFF. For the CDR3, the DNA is TGTGCCAGCAGTTCCGACAGGGGACCCGAAAAACTGTTTTTT.

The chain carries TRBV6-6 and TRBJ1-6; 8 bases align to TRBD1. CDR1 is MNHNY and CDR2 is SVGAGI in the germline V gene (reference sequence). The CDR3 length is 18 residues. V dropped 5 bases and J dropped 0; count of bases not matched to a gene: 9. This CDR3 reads CASSPVTGTGSYNSPLHF. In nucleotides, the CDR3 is TGTGCCAGCAGTCCTGTTACCGGGACAGGCTCCTATAATTCACCCCTCCACTTT.

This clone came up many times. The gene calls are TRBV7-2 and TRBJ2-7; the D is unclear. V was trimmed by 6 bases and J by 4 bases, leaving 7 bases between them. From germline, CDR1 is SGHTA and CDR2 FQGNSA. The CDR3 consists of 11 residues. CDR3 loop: CASRPTYEQYF. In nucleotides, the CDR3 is TGTGCCAGCAGGCCCACATACGAGCAGTACTTC.

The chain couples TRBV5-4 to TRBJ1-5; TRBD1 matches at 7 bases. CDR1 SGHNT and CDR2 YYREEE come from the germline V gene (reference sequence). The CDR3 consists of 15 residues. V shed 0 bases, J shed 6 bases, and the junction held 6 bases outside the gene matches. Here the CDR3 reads CASSLGGQATQPQHF. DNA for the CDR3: TGTGCCAGCAGCTTGGGAGGACAGGCCACTCAGCCCCAGCATTTT.

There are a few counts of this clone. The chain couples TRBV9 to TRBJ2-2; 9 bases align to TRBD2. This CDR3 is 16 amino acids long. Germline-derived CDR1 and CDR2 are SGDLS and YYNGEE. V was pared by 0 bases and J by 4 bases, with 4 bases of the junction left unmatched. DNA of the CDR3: TGTGCCAGCAGCGTAGTAGCGGGAGTTAGCACCGGGGAGCTGTTTTTT. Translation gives CASSVVAGVSTGELFF. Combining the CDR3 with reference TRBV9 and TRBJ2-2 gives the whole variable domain DSGVTQTPKHLITATGQRVTLRCSPRSGDLSVYWYQQSLDQGLQFLIQYYNGEERAKGNILERFSAQQFPDLHSELNLSSLELGDSALYFCASSVVAGVSTGELFFGEGSRLTVL.

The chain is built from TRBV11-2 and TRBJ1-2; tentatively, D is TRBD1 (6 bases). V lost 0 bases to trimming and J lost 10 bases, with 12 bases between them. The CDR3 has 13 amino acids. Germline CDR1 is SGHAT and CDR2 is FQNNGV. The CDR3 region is CASSLDGTRAYTF. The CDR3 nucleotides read TGTGCCAGCAGCTTAGATGGGACAAGGGCCTACACCTTC.

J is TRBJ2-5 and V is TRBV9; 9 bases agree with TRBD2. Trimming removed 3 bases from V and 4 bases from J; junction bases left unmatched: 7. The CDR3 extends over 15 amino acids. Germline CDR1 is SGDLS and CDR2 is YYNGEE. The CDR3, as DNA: TGTGCCAGCAGCGGCAGCGGGGGGCCACGAGAGACCCAGTACTTC. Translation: CASSGSGGPRETQYF.

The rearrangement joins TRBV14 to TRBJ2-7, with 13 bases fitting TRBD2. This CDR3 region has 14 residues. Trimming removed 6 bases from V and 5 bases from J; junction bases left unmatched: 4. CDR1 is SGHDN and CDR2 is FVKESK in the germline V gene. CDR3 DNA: TGTGCCAGCAGACTAGCGGGAGGGGGCCACGAGCAGTACTTC. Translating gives CASRLAGGGHEQYF.

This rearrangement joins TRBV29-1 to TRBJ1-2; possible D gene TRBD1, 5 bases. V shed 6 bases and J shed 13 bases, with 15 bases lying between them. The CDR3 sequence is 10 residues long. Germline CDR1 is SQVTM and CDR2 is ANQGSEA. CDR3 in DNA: TGCAGCGTGGGGCTCGCCCCTGGCACCTTC. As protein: CSVGLAPGTF.

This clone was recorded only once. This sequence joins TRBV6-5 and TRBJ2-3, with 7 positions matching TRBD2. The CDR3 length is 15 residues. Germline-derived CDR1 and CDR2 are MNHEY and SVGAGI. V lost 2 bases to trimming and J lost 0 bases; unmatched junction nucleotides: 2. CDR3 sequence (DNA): TGTGCCAGCAGTTACGGAGCGGGGAGCACAGATACGCAGTATTTT. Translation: CASSYGAGSTDTQYF.

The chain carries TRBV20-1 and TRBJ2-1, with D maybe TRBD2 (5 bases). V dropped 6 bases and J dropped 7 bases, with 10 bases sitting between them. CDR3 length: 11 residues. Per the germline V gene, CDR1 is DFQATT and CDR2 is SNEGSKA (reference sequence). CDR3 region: CSARPGNEQFF. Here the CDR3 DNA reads TGCAGTGCCCGCCCGGGGAATGAGCAGTTCTTC.

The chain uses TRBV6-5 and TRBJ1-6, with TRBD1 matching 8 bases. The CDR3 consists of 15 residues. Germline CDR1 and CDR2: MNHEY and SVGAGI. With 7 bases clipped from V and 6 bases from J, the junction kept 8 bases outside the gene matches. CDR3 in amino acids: CASKLTGALNSPLHF. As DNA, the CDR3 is TGTGCCAGCAAGTTGACAGGGGCGCTTAATTCACCCCTCCACTTT.

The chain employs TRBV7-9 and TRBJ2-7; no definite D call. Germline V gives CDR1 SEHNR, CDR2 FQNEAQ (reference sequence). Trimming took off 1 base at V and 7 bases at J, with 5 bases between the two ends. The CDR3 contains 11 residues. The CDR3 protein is CASSLVSEQYF. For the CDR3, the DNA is TGTGCCAGCAGCTTAGTGTCAGAGCAGTACTTC.

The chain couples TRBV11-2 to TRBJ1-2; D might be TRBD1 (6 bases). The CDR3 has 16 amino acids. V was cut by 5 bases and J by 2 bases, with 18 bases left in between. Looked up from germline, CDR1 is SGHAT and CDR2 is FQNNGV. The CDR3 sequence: CASSDSGQFINYGYTF. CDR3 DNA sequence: TGTGCCAGCAGCGATTCAGGACAGTTTATCAACTATGGCTACACCTTC.